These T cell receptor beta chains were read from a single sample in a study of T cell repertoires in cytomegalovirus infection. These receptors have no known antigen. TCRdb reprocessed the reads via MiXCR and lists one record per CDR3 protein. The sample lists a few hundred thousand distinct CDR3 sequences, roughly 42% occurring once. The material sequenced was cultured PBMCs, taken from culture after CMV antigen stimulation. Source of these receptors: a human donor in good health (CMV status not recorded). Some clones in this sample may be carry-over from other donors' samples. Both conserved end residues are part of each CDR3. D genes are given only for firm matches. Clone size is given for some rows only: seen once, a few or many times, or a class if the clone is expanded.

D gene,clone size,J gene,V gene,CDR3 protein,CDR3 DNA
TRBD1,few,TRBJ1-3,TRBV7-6,CASSRGGTGVGNTIYF,TGTGCCAGCAGCCGCGGAGGGACAGGGGTTGGAAACACCATATATTTT
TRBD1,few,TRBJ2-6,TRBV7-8,CASSTGQGESGANVLTF,TGTGCCAGCAGCACGGGACAGGGGGAGTCTGGGGCCAACGTCCTGACTTTC
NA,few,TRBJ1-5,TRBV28,CATSPTGNGPQHF,TGTGCCACCAGCCCCACGGGTAATGGGCCCCAGCATTTT
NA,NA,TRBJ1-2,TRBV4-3,CASSQDLPGATYGYTF,TGCGCCAGCAGCCAAGATCTTCCAGGGGCGACATATGGCTACACCTTC
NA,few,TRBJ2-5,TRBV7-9,CASSRPGSSETQYF,TGTGCCAGCAGCCGCCCGGGAAGCTCAGAGACCCAGTACTTC
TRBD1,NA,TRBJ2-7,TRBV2,CASSERDRPYEQYF,TGTGCCAGCAGTGAACGGGACAGACCCTACGAGCAGTACTTC
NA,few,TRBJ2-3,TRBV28,CASRQHGTDTQYF,TGTGCCAGCAGGCAACATGGCACAGATACGCAGTATTTT
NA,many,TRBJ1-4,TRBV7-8,CASSFRQNEKLFF,TGTGCCAGCAGCTTTCGGCAGAATGAAAAACTGTTTTTT
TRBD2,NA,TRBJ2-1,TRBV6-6,CASTTGGLNEQFF,TGTGCCAGCACGACGGGAGGGCTTAATGAGCAGTTCTTC
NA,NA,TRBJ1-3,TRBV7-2,CASSYTASSGNTIYF,TGTGCCAGCAGCTACACAGCCTCCTCTGGAAACACCATATATTTT
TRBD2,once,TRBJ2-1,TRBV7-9,CASSAGTSGGREQFF,TGTGCCAGCAGCGCAGGGACTAGCGGGGGTCGGGAGCAGTTCTTC
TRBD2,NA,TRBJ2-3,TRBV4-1,CASSQATSGLTDTQYF,TGCGCCAGCAGCCAAGCGACTAGCGGACTCACAGATACGCAGTATTTT
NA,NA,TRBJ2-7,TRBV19,CASSIGAGEAYEQYF,TGTGCCAGTAGTATAGGGGCAGGGGAAGCCTACGAGCAGTACTTC
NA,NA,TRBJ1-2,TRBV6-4,CASSKLWDGYTF,TGTGCCAGCAGTAAACTGTGGGATGGCTACACCTTC
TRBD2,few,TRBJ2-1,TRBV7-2,CASSLTLAGGIPYNEQFF,TGTGCCAGCAGCTTGACCTTAGCGGGAGGGATCCCCTACAATGAGCAGTTCTTC
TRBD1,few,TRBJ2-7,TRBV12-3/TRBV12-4,CASSVNRGRYEQYF,TGTGCCAGCAGCGTAAACAGGGGCCGGTACGAGCAGTACTTC
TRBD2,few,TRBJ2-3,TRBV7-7,CASRPAGAPVDTQYF,TGTGCCAGCAGACCAGCGGGAGCTCCGGTAGATACGCAGTATTTT
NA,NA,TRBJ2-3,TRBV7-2,CASSLGIRTDTQYF,TGTGCCAGCAGCTTAGGGATACGTACAGATACGCAGTATTTT
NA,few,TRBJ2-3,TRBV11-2,CASSLDRGPHTQYF,TGTGCCAGCAGCTTAGATCGGGGCCCACATACGCAGTATTTT
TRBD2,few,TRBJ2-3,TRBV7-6,CASSSSGETMDTQYF,TGTGCCAGCAGTTCCAGCGGGGAAACCATGGATACGCAGTATTTT
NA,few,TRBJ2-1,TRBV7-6,CASSPYGTGRSSYNEQFF,TGTGCCAGCAGCCCTTACGGAACCGGGCGGAGCTCCTACAATGAGCAGTTCTTC
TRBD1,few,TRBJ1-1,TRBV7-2,CASSLQGFRNGAFF,TGTGCCAGCAGCCTACAGGGGTTCAGGAATGGAGCTTTCTTT
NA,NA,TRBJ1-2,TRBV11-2,CASSSPGQRGYTF,TGTGCCAGCAGCTCCCCGGGACAACGTGGCTACACCTTC
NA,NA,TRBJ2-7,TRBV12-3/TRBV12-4,CASSTGVGEPYEQYF,TGTGCCAGCAGTACGGGGGTGGGCGAACCCTACGAGCAGTACTTC
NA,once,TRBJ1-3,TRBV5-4,CASSVDVVSGNTIYF,TGTGCCAGCAGCGTCGACGTCGTCTCTGGAAACACCATATATTTT
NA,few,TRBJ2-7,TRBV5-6,CASTPGQGGSYEQYF,TGTGCCAGCACGCCTGGACAAGGGGGTTCCTACGAGCAGTACTTC
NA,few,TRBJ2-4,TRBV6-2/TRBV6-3,CASSYGPTGIQYF,TGTGCCAGCAGTTACGGGCCCACCGGCATTCAGTACTTC
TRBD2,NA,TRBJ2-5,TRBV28,CASSSGTSNQETQYF,TGTGCCAGCAGTTCCGGGACTAGTAATCAAGAGACCCAGTACTTC
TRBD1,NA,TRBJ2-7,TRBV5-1,CASSYRGSSYEQYF,TGCGCCAGCAGCTACAGGGGGAGCTCCTACGAGCAGTACTTC
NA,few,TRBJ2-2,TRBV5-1,CASSSGGQPNTGELFF,TGCGCCAGCTCATCGGGTGGCCAGCCGAACACCGGGGAGCTGTTTTTT
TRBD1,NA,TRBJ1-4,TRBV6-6,CASSYYRGGNEKLFF,TGTGCCAGCAGTTACTACAGGGGGGGAAATGAAAAACTGTTTTTT
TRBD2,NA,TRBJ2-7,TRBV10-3,CAISDGRRGGYEQYF,TGTGCCATCAGTGACGGTCGGCGGGGGGGCTACGAGCAGTACTTC
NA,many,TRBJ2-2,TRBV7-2,CASSLRASTNTGELFF,TGTGCCAGCAGCTTGAGGGCTAGCACGAACACCGGGGAGCTGTTTTTT
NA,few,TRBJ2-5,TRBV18,CASSQTEGRQETQYF,TGTGCCAGCTCACAAACCGAGGGGAGGCAAGAGACCCAGTACTTC
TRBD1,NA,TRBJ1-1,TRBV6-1,CASRTDRGVTEAFF,TGTGCCAGCAGGACCGACAGGGGTGTCACTGAAGCTTTCTTT
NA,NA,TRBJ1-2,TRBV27,CASRPVGSSAYYGYTF,TGTGCCAGCCGACCGGTTGGGTCAAGTGCATACTATGGCTACACCTTC
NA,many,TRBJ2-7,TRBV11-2,CASSPTRRARGLFYEQYF,TGTGCCAGCAGCCCGACAAGACGGGCACGGGGCCTCTTCTACGAGCAGTACTTC
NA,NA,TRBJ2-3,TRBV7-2,CASSSSQGSTDTQYF,TGTGCCAGCAGCTCATCACAGGGATCCACAGATACGCAGTATTTT
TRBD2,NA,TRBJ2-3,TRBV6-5,CASKPRSAGGTQYF,TGTGCCAGCAAGCCTCGCAGCGCGGGGGGTACGCAGTATTTT
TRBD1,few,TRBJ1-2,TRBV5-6,CASSSQGASYGYTF,TGTGCCAGCAGCTCACAGGGGGCGAGCTATGGCTACACCTTC
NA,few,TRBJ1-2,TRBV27,CASSFGARVYGYTF,TGTGCCAGCAGTTTCGGTGCCAGGGTCTATGGCTACACCTTC
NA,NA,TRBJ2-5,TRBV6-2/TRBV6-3,CASKGQPGRETQYF,TGTGCCAGCAAAGGACAGCCCGGTCGGGAGACCCAGTACTTC
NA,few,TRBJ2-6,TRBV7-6,CASSPLNLLKSSGANVLTF,TGTGCCAGCAGCCCACTTAACTTACTCAAGAGCTCTGGGGCCAACGTCCTGACTTTC
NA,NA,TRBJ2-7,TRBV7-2,CASSLVGLGSSYEQYF,TGTGCCAGCAGCTTAGTGGGCCTAGGGAGCTCCTACGAGCAGTACTTC
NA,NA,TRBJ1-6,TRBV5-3,CASSRGRRGSPLHF,TGTGCCAGCAGCCGGGGACGACGAGGTTCACCCCTCCACTTT
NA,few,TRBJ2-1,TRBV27,CASSALVGSYNEQFF,TGTGCCAGCAGTGCCTTAGTGGGCTCCTACAATGAGCAGTTCTTC
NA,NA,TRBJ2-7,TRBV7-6,CASSLQTGLGLSEQYF,TGTGCCAGCAGCCTCCAGACAGGCCTCGGTTTGAGCGAGCAGTACTTC
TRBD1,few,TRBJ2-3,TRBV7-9,CASSFYGTGEADTQYF,TGTGCCAGCAGCTTTTACGGGACAGGGGAAGCAGATACGCAGTATTTT
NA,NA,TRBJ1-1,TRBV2,CASNSMNTEAFF,TGTGCCAGCAACAGCATGAACACTGAAGCTTTCTTT
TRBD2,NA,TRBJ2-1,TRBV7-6,CASSLASGSDNEQFF,TGTGCCAGCAGCTTAGCTAGCGGGAGTGACAATGAGCAGTTCTTC
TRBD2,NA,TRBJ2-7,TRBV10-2,CAIMVKRTRDVEQYF,TGCGCCATCATGGTTAAAAGGACTAGGGATGTCGAGCAGTACTTC
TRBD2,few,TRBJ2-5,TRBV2,CASSGPPSGGEQETQYF,TGTGCCAGCAGTGGTCCCCCAAGCGGGGGTGAACAAGAGACCCAGTACTTC